This T cell receptor (beta chain) was sequenced in a study of monozygotic twins with inflammatory bowel disease. Reanalyzing the 5' RACE reads, TCRdb keeps one entry per CDR3 protein, without DNA. Its clone listing holds some 130,000 distinct CDR3 sequences. The CDR3 totals 12 residues. From germline, CDR1 is LNHDA and CDR2 SQIVND (reference sequence). This TCR was recovered from a human donor with ulcerative colitis or Crohn's disease, or a healthy co-twin of an affected twin (not recorded which). The chain is built from TRBV19 and TRBJ1-1. The sample was blood. The CDR3 loop is CASSNDLTEAFF.